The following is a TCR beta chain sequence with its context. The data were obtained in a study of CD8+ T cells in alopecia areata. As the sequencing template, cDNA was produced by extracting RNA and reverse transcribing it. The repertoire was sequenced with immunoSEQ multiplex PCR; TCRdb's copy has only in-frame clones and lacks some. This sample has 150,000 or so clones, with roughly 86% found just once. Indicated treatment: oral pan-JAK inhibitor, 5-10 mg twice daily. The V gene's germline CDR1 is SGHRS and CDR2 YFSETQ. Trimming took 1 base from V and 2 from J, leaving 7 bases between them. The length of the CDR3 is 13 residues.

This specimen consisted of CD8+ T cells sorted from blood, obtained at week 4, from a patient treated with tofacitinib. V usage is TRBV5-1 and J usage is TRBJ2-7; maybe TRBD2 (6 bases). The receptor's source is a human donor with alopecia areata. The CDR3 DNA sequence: TGCGCCAGCAGCTTGTGGGGGGCCTACGAGCAGTACTTC. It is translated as CASSLWGAYEQYF.